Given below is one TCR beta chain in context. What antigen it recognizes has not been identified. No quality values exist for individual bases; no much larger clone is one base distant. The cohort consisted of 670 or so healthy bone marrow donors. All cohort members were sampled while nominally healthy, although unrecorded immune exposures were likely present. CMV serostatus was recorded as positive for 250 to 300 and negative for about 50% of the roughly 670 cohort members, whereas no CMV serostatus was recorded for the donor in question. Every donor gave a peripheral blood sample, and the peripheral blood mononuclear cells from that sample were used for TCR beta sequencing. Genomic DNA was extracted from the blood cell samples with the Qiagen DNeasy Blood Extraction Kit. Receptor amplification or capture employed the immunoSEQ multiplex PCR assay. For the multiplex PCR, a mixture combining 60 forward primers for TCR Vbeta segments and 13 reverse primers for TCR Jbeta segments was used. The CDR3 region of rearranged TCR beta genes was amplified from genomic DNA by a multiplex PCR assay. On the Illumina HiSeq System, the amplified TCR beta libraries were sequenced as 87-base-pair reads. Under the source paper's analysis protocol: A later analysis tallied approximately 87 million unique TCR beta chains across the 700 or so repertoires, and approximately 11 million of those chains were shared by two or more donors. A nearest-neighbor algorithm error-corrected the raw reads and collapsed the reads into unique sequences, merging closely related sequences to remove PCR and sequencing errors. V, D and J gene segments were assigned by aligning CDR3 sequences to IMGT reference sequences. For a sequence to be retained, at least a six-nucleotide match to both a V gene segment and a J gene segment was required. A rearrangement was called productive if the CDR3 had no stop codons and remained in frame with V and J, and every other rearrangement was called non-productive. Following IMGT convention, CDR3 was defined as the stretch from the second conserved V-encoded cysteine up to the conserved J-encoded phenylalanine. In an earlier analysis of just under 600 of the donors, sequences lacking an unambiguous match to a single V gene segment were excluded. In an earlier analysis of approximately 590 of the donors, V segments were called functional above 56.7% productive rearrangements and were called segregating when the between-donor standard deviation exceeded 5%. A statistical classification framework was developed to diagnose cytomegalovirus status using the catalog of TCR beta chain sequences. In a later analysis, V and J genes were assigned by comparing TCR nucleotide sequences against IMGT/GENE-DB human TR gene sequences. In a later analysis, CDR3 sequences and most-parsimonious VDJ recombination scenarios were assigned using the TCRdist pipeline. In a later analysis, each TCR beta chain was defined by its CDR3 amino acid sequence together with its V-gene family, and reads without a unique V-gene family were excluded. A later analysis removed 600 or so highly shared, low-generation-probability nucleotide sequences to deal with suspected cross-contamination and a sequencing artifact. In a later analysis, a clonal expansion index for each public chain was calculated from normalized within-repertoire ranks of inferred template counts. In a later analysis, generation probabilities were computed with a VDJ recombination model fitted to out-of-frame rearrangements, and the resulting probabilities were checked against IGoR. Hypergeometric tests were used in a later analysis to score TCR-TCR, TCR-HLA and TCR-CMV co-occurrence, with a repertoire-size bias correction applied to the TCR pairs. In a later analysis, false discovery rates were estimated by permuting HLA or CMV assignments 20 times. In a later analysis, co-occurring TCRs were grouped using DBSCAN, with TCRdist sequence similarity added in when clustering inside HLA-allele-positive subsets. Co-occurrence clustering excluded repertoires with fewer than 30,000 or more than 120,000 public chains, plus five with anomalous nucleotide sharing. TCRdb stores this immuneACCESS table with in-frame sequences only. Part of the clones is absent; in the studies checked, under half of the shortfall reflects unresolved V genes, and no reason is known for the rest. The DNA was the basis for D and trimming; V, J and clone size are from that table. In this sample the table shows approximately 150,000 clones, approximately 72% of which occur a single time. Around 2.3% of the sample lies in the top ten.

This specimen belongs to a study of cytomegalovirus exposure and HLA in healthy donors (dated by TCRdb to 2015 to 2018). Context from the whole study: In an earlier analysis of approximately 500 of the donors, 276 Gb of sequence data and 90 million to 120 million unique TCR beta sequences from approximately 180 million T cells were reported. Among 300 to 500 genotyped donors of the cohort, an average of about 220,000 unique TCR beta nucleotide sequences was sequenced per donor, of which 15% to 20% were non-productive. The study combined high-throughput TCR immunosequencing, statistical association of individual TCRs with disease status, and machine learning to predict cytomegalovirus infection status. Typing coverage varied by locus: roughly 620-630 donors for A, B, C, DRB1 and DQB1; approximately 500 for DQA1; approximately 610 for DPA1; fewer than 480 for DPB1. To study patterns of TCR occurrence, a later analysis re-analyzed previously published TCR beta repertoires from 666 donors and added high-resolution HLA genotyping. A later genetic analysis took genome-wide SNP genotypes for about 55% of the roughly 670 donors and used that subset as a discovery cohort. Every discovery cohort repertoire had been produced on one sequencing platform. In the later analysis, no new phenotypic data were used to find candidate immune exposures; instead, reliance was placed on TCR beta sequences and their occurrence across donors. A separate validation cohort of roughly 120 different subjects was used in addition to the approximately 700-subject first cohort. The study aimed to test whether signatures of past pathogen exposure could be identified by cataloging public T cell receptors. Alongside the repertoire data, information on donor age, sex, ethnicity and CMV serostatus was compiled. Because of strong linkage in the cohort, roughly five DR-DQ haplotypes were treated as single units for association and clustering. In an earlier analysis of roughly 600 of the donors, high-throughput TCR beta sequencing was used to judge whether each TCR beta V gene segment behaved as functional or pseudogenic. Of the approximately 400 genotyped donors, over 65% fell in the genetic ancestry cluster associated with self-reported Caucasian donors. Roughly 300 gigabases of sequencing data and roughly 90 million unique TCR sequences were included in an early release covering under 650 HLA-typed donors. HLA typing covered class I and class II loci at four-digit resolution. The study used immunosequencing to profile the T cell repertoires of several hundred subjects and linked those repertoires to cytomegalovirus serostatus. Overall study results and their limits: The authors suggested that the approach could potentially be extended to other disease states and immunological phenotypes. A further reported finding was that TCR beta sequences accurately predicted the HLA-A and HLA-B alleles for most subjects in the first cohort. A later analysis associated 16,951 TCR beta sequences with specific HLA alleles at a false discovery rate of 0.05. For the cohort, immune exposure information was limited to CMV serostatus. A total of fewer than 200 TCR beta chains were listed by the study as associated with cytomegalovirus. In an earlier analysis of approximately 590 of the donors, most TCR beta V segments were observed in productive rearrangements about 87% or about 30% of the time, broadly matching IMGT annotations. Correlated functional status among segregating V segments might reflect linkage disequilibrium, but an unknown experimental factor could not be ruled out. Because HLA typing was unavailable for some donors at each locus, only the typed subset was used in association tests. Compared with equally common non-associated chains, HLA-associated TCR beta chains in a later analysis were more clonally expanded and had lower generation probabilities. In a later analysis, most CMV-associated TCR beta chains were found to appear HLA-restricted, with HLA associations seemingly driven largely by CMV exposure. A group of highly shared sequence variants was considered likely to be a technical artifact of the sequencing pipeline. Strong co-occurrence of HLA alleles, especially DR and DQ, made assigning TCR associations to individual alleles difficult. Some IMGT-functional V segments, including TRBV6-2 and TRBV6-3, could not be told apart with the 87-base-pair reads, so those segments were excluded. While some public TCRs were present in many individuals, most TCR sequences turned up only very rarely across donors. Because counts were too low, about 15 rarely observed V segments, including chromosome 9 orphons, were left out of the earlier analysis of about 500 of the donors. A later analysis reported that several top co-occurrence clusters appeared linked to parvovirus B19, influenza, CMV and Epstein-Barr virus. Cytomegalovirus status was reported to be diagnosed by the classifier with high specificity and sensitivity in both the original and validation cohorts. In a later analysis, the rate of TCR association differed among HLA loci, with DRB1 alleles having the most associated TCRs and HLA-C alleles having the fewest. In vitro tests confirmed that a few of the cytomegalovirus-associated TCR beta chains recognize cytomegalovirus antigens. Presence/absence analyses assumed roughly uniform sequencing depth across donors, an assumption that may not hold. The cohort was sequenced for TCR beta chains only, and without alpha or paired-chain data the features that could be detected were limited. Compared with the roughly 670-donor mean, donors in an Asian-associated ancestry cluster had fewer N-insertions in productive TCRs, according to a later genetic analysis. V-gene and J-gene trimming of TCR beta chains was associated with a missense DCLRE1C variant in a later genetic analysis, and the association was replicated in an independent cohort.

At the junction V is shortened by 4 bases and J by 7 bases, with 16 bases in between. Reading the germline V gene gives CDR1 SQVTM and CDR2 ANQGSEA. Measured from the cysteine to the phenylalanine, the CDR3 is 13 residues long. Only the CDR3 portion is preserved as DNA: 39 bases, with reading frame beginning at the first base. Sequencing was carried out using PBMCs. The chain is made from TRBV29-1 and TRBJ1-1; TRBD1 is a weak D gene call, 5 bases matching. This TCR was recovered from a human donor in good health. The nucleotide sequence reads TGCAGCGTTGGAAAAGGGGAGGGACTTGAAGCTTTCTTT. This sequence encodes CSVGKGEGLEAFF.